This T cell receptor (beta chain) was recovered during a study of blood T cell repertoires in COVID-19. Background on the study: There were acute and convalescent COVID-19 samples, and they came from the United States, Italy and Spain. Sources were T cells, B-cell-depleted T cells, or PBMCs; the material itself was cDNA or gDNA.

In the authors' methods: Estimated nucleated cell counts came from reference gene primer amplification. The data were produced by immunoSEQ multiplex PCR, yet TCRdb's version contains in-frame clones alone and is incomplete. V and J calls and clone size are copied from that table; D and trimming were computed from the DNA. This sample carries roughly 200,000 clones, more than 65% of them seen once, and the ten largest clones take about 4.2%. The germline V and J ends were trimmed by 5 bases and 4 bases, with 17 bases remaining between them. In germline, CDR1 is SGHAT, CDR2 FQDESV (reference sequence). This CDR3 has 15 amino acids.

Material: peripheral blood. The sequence came from a man over 45 with active or convalescent COVID-19. This chain links TRBV11-1 with TRBJ1-2; weak D call: TRBD1 (6 bases). CDR3 loop: CASSINRDTGYGYTF. The CDR3 nucleotides read TGTGCCAGCAGCATAAACCGGGACACTGGCTATGGCTACACCTTC.